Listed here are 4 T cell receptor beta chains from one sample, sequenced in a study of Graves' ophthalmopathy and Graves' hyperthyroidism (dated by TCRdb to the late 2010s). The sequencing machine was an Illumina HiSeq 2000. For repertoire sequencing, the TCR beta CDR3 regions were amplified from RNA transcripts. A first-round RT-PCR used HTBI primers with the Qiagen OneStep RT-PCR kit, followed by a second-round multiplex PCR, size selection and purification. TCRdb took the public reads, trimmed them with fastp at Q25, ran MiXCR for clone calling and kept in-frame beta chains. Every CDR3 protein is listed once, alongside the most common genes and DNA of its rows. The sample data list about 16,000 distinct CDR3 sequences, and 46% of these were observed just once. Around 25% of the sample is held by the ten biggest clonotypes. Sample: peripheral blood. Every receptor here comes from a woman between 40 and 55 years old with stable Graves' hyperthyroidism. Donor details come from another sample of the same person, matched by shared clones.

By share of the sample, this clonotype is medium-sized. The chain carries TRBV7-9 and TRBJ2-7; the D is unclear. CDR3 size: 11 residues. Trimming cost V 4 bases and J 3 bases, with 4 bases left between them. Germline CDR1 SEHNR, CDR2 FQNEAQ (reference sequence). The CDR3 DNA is TGTGCCAGCAGCTCCAACTACGAGCAGTACTTC. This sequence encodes CASSSNYEQYF.

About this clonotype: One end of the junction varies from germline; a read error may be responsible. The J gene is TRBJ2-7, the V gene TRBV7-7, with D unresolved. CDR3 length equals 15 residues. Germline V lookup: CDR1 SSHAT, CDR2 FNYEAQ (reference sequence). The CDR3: CASSPTRASFGEQYF. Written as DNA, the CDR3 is TGTGCTAGCAGCCCGACTCGAGCTTCCTTTGGGGAGCAGTACTTC.

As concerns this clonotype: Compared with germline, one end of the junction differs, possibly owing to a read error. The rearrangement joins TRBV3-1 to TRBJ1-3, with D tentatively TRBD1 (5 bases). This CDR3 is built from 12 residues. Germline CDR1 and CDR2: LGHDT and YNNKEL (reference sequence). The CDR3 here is CASRGVGNTIYF. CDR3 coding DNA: TGTGCCAGCCGGGGGGTAGGAAACACCATATATTTC.

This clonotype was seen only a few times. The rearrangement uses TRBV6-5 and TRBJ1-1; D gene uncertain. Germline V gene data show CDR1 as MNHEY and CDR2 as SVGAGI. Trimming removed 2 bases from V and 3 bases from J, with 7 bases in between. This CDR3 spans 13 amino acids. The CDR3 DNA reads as TGTGCCAGCAGTTACGGCGGGTACACTGAAGCTTTCTTT. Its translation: CASSYGGYTEAFF.